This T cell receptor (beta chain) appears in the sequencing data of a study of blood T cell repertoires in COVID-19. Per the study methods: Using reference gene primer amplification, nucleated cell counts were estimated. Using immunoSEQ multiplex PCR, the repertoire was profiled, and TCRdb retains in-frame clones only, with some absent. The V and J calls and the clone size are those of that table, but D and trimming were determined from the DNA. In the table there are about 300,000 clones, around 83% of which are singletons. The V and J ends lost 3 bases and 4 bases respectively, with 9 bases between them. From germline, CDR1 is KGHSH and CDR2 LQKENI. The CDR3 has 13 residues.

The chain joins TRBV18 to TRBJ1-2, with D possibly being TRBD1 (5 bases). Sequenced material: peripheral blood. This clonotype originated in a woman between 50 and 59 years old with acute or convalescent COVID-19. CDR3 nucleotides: TGTGCCAGCTCACCGGACACACTCTATGGCTACACCTTC. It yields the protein CASSPDTLYGYTF.